Below, 29 T cell receptor beta chains from the same sample are listed, as sequenced in a study of blood T cells in healthy people across ages (dated by TCRdb to 2014 to 2015). Receptor libraries were prepared by 5' RACE. Instrument used: Illumina HiSeq 2500. A second 7 to 11 cycle PCR used a sample-barcoded 5' primer and a J-beta primer mix. Through fastp at Q25 and MiXCR, TCRdb rebuilt clones from the public reads, retaining in-frame beta chains. Rows matching on CDR3 protein sequence are summarized as one entry with the most common DNA and genes. Across this sample there are hundreds of thousands of distinct CDR3 sequences, with under 30% seen only once. Of the sample, 2.5% to 3.5% falls within the top ten clones. These same data were also listed under a study on T cells of mothers and their children.

The source material was blood. The receptors come from a boy aged 5-17 years in good health.

In this sample, this clonotype turned up a few times. The CDR3 protein is CASSQVGASTDTQYF. As DNA, the CDR3 is TGCGCCAGCAGCCAAGTTGGTGCTAGCACAGATACGCAGTATTTT. The chain is built from TRBV4-1 and TRBJ2-3, with D unclear. CDR3 length: 15 residues. Germline CDR1 MGHRA, CDR2 YSYEKL. V was clipped by 1 base and J by 0 bases, with 8 bases between them.

This clonotype came up a few times. This chain links TRBV28 with TRBJ1-1; D might be TRBD1 (5 bases). Per germline, CDR1 MDHEN and CDR2 SYDVKM. The CDR3 is 12 amino acids. CDR3 protein: CVISGGQTEAFF. The CDR3 bases are TGTGTCATTAGCGGGGGTCAAACTGAAGCTTTCTTT. The complete variable domain, with remaining parts taken from reference TRBV28 and TRBJ1-1, reads DVKVTQSSRYLVKRTGEKVFLECVQDMDHENMFWYRQDPGLGLRLIYFSYDVKMKEKGDIPEGYSVSREKKERFSLILESASTNQTSMYLCVISGGQTEAFFGQGTRLTVV.

In this sample, this clonotype turned up a few times. V is TRBV7-9 and J is TRBJ1-1; tentative D call: TRBD1 (5 bases). Germline CDR1 reads SEHNR; CDR2 reads FQNEAQ (reference sequence). The CDR3 runs to 13 residues. The ends were cut back, 3 bases at V and 7 bases at J, with 12 bases in the middle. CDR3 nucleotides: TGTGCCAGCAGCTTTTACTCAGGGCGTGAAGCTTTCTTT. Its translation: CASSFYSGREAFF.

This clonotype was detected a few times. The chain carries TRBV11-2 and TRBJ1-6; D is ambiguous. There are 16 residues in the CDR3. CDR1 and CDR2 from the germline V gene are SGHAT and FQNNGV. Trimming removed 1 base at V and 5 bases at J, with 12 bases between. CDR3 region: CASSLGWGRDNSPLHF. DNA for the CDR3: TGTGCCAGCAGCTTAGGTTGGGGTCGGGATAATTCACCCCTCCACTTT.

The V call is TRBV5-1, the J call TRBJ2-1; D is ambiguous. Between the trimmed V and J ends, which lost 3 bases and 8 bases, there was a span of 18 bases. This CDR3 has 15 amino acids. CDR1 and CDR2 from the germline V gene are SGHRS and YFSETQ. The CDR3 sequence: CASSSGGRSRDEQFF. The CDR3 region has the DNA TGCGCCAGCAGCTCGGGCGGACGGTCTAGGGATGAGCAGTTCTTC.

This clonotype was observed a handful of times. The chain employs TRBV7-9 and TRBJ2-1; D is possibly TRBD2 (6 bases). The DNA end is a closer match to TRBJ2-7, so the J assignment may be wrong. This CDR3 region has 16 residues. Germline-derived CDR1 and CDR2 are SEHNR and FQNEAQ (reference sequence). CDR3 DNA: TGTGCCAGCAGCTTCGGGAGTAGACAGCTCGCCTACGAGCAGTACTTC. Translating gives CASSFGSRQLAYEQYF.

The rearrangement uses TRBV20-1 and TRBJ2-1, with 7 nucleotides matching TRBD1. The J call may be wrong; the DNA end is better matched by TRBJ2-5. Germline values: CDR1 DFQATT, CDR2 SNEGSKA (reference sequence). The CDR3 consists of 14 residues. Here the CDR3 DNA reads TGCAGTGCTCAAGGACAGGCCCCTCTTGAGACCCAGTACTTC. Its translation is CSAQGQAPLETQYF.

A few counts support this clonotype. The V and J genes are TRBV6-1 and TRBJ2-1, with D maybe TRBD2 (6 bases). V was cut by 2 bases and J by 0 bases, with 11 bases left in between. In germline, CDR1 is MNHNS, CDR2 SASEGT. This CDR3 spans 16 amino acids. The CDR3 sequence is CASSELVGGSYNEQFF. Written as DNA, the CDR3 is TGTGCCAGCAGTGAACTTGTGGGGGGCTCCTACAATGAGCAGTTCTTC.

This clonotype was seen only a few times. The V and J genes are TRBV4-1 and TRBJ1-2, with a possible D match to TRBD1 (6 bases). This CDR3 has 16 residues. Germline assignment: CDR1 MGHRA and CDR2 YSYEKL. The ends were cut back, 4 bases at V and 2 bases at J, with 17 bases in the middle. The CDR3 nucleotides are TGCGCCAGCAGCCGTACCGGGGGCCGATCCAACTATGGCTACACCTTC. This encodes CASSRTGGRSNYGYTF.

This clonotype was observed a handful of times. This chain connects TRBV7-9 to TRBJ2-5, with D maybe TRBD1 (6 bases). The J call may be faulty, since TRBJ2-1 better matches the DNA end. Per germline, CDR1 SEHNR and CDR2 FQNEAQ (reference sequence). This CDR3 region has 14 residues. In DNA, the CDR3 is TGTGCCAGCAGCTCCGGGTGGGGGCCTAATGAGCAGTTCTTC. The encoded protein is CASSSGWGPNEQFF.

This clonotype has just one count. The rearrangement joins TRBV12-3 or TRBV12-4 to TRBJ2-5; D unclear. With the DNA end fitting TRBJ2-7 better, the J assignment may be wrong. The CDR3 covers 13 residues. The CDR3 DNA follows: TGTGCCAGCAGTTTTGGTGGGGAACACGAGCAGTACTTC. This sequence encodes CASSFGGEHEQYF.

The J gene is TRBJ2-1, the V gene TRBV5-6; 7 nucleotides align to TRBD1. V dropped 4 bases and J dropped 6; count of bases not matched to a gene: 4. The CDR3 length is 13 residues. CDR1 and CDR2 (germline): SGHDT, YYEEEE. This chain's CDR3 is CASSRWDSNEQFF. The CDR3 DNA sequence: TGTGCCAGCAGCCGGTGGGACAGCAATGAGCAGTTCTTC.

The chain has TRBV6-5 and TRBJ2-2; possibly TRBD1 or TRBD2 for D (5 bases each). The CDR3 spans 19 residues. Trimming cost V 0 bases and J 2 bases, with 19 bases left between them. Germline V lookup: CDR1 MNHEY, CDR2 SVGAGI. CDR3 sequence (DNA): TGTGCCAGCAGTTACTCGCCTCCCCTGGGTGGGGGAAACACCGGGGAGCTGTTTTTT. Its protein product is CASSYSPPLGGGNTGELFF.

The sample holds a few counts of this clonotype. The chain is built from TRBV20-1 and TRBJ2-5; 9 bases line up with TRBD1. The J call may be incorrect, as the DNA end agrees better with TRBJ2-1. Germline V gives CDR1 DFQATT, CDR2 SNEGSKA (reference sequence). The CDR3 sequence is 14 residues long. The CDR3 DNA reads TGCAGTGCCCTTCCGGGGACAGGGAAAAATGAGCAGTTCTTC. Amino acids: CSALPGTGKNEQFF.

This clonotype was counted only a few times. The V and J genes are TRBV6-6 and TRBJ2-1; 8 bases match TRBD2. J gave up 8 bases and V 6 bases, and 15 bases lay outside the gene matches. The CDR3 is 16 amino acids. Germline CDR1 and CDR2: MNHNY and SVGAGI (reference sequence). As DNA, the CDR3 is TGTGCCAGCAGCGGTCCGCCTAACGGGGGGGTCTATGAGCAGTTCTTC. Protein: CASSGPPNGGVYEQFF.

This clonotype was counted between two and nine times. This chain joins TRBV12-3 or TRBV12-4 and TRBJ1-1, with D tentatively TRBD1 (5 bases). V lost 5 bases, J lost 8 bases, and 18 bases lay in between. The CDR3 covers 14 residues. The CDR3 sequence: CASSPWGGATEAFF. CDR3 DNA sequence: TGTGCCAGCAGTCCGTGGGGGGGTGCAACCGAAGCTTTCTTT.

This sequence joins TRBV12-3 or TRBV12-4 and TRBJ2-3; TRBD1 aligns across 8 bases. V gave up 6 bases and J gave up 6 bases; unmatched junction bases: 8. The CDR3 is 14 amino acids. In nucleotides, the CDR3 is TGTGCCAGCAGGACCGGGACAGGTTATGATACGCAGTATTTT. Its protein product is CASRTGTGYDTQYF.

The J gene is TRBJ2-5, the V gene TRBV12-3 or TRBV12-4; the match to TRBD2 covers 14 bases. V shed 4 bases and J 5 bases; nucleotides not matched to a gene: 9. This CDR3 has 17 residues. In DNA form, the CDR3 reads TGTGCCAGCAGTTCCTGGACTAGCGGGGGGCAGGGGGAGACCCAGTACTTC. The encoded protein is CASSSWTSGGQGETQYF.

The rearrangement joins TRBV5-1 to TRBJ2-5, with D possibly being TRBD2 (6 bases). V lost 6 bases, J lost 2 bases, and 17 bases lay in between. Germline V gene data show CDR1 as SGHRS and CDR2 as YFSETQ. The CDR3 spans 15 residues. The CDR3 sequence is CASTPDGGSQETQYF. CDR3 nucleotides: TGCGCCAGCACCCCGGATGGGGGGTCACAAGAGACCCAGTACTTC.

This clonotype came up a few times. The chain carries TRBV29-1 and TRBJ1-2; 7 bases are a match to TRBD1. The CDR3 runs to 13 residues. Germline V gene sequence: CDR1 SQVTM, CDR2 ANQGSEA. The V gene end was trimmed by 3 bases and the J gene end by 4 bases; junction bases not matched to a gene: 5. Written as DNA, the CDR3 is TGCAGCGTTGAGCCCAGGGGGGGCTATGGCTACACCTTC. Translation: CSVEPRGGYGYTF. The full variable domain, completed using reference TRBV29-1 and TRBJ1-2, is SAVISQKPSRDICQRGTSLTIQCQVDSQVTMMFWYRQQPGQSLTLIATANQGSEATYESGFVIDKFPISRPNLTFSTLTVSNMSPEDSSIYLCSVEPRGGYGYTFGSGTRLTVV.

J is TRBJ2-5 and V is TRBV7-3; the D is unclear. CDR3 length equals 14 residues. Germline-derived CDR1 and CDR2 are SGHTA and FQGTGA. The V end lost 1 base, the J end lost 5 bases, and 11 bases lay between the germline ends. The CDR3 reads CASSLRGPGETQYF. Here the CDR3 DNA reads TGTGCCAGCAGCTTAAGAGGTCCCGGGGAGACCCAGTACTTC.

The chain carries TRBV12-3 or TRBV12-4 and TRBJ2-6; TRBD1 matches at 9 bases. The CDR3 length is 17 residues. Trimming took 7 bases from V and 2 from J; bases not matched to a gene: 9. The CDR3 DNA sequence: TGTGCCAGCATCCCCCGGGACAGGGAGACTGGGGCCAACGTCCTGACTTTC. This sequence encodes CASIPRDRETGANVLTF.

This clonotype was recorded once. A read error may produce the germline difference seen at one junction end. The chain carries TRBV12-3 or TRBV12-4 and TRBJ1-1; 9 bases are a match to TRBD1. This CDR3 spans 12 amino acids. The CDR3 sequence is CASKTGGTEALF. The DNA of the CDR3 is TGTGCCAGCAAAACAGGGGGCACTGAAGCTCTCTTT.

V and J are TRBV9 and TRBJ1-2, with D unclear. The V end lost 0 bases, the J end lost 7 bases, and 13 bases lay between the germline ends. Looked up from germline, CDR1 is SGDLS and CDR2 is YYNGEE. The CDR3 totals 14 residues. CDR3 nucleotide sequence: TGTGCCAGCAGCGTAGGGTTGGGCCCTGGTGGCTACACCTTC. This translates into CASSVGLGPGGYTF.

The DNA of the CDR3 is TGTGCCAGCAGCTTAGATCGGGGACTGAGCACAGATACGCAGTATTTT. This encodes CASSLDRGLSTDTQYF. The gene calls are TRBV7-2 and TRBJ2-3, with TRBD2 as a possible D gene (6 bases). The CDR3 spans 16 residues. Trimming shortened V by 1 base and J by 0 bases, and 11 bases separated the two germline ends. Germline values: CDR1 SGHTA, CDR2 FQGNSA.

This chain uses TRBV29-1 with TRBJ1-2; TRBD1 is a possible D gene (6 bases). The V end was cut by 5 bases, the J end by 6 bases, with 16 bases between. Germline CDR1 is SQVTM and CDR2 is ANQGSEA. CDR3 length equals 13 residues. DNA of the CDR3: TGCAGCGTTACCGCAGGGGTCCGTGATGGCTACACCTTC. Its translation is CSVTAGVRDGYTF.

The CDR3 DNA is TGTGCCAGCAGCTTAAACGGGAGAGTCGGGGAGCAGTACTTC. Translated, it gives CASSLNGRVGEQYF. The J gene is TRBJ2-7, the V gene TRBV7-2; possible D gene TRBD2, 6 bases. Germline-derived CDR1 and CDR2 are SGHTA and FQGNSA. V was clipped by 2 bases and J by 7 bases, with 15 bases between them. The CDR3 is 14 amino acids.

V gene TRBV20-1 combines with J gene TRBJ1-2; D is perhaps TRBD1 (6 bases). This CDR3 is 16 amino acids long. V was pared by 2 bases and J by 3 bases, with 19 bases between. Germline CDR1 and CDR2: DFQATT and SNEGSKA (reference sequence). CDR3 amino acids: CSARPLDKGVDYGYTF. As DNA, the CDR3 is TGCAGTGCTAGACCCCTGGATAAGGGGGTTGACTATGGCTACACCTTC.

Regarding this clonotype: The germline gene is not matched at one end of the junction; a read error may be the cause. CDR3 loop: CSARAQISFIPKEKLFF. The CDR3 DNA sequence: TGCAGTGCTAGAGCCCAGATTTCATTCATTCCTAAAGAAAAACTGTTTTTT. This chain joins TRBV20-1 and TRBJ1-4; D unresolved. This CDR3 has 17 residues. Germline CDR1 reads DFQATT; CDR2 reads SNEGSKA (reference sequence).